This TCR beta chain was recovered during a study of cytomegalovirus exposure and HLA in healthy donors. Nominally healthy donors provided the samples, though records likely missed some immune exposures. 60 Vbeta and 13 Jbeta primers were used in PCR. Data came from immunoSEQ multiplex PCR; TCRdb stores just in-frame clones and leaves some out. The sample includes more than 130,000 clones, 80% of them seen just once. Germline V gene lookup returns CDR1 MNHEY and CDR2 SVGAGI. The length of the CDR3 is 14 residues. V lost 0 bases and J lost 5, with 8 bases in between. The sequenced sample consisted of PBMCs. The rearrangement joins TRBV6-5 to TRBJ1-5; D is undetermined. This TCR was recovered from a man aged 35 to 55 in good health and CMV-seropositive. This CDR3 is CASSYSFNDQPQHF. The CDR3 region has the DNA TGTGCCAGCAGTTACTCGTTTAATGATCAGCCCCAGCATTTT.